At least ten counts were recorded for the clone carrying this T cell receptor (beta chain). Its target is not known. This record belongs to a study of read filtering for tumor transcriptome and immune sequencing. Study summary: R-ISS stage counts were 8 for I, about 15 for II, about seven for III. TCR-mapped reads were about 3.5 to 10.27 million with IR-seq versus roughly 75 to 1,400 with RNA-seq. General study findings and limits: Even smaller IR-seq throughput identified most shared clonotypes. Correlation between methods rose after single-read clonotypes were removed.

This CDR3 is 15 amino acids long. J lost 0 bases, V lost 3 bases, and 5 bases had no gene match. Molecular barcoded adaptors covering alpha/delta and beta/gamma chains were used on roughly 400 ng RNA. Using its own MiXCR run on the reads, TCRdb lists one record per CDR3 protein. The table lists about 58,000 distinct CDR3 sequences, 10% to 15% of them singletons, with under 20% in the top ten. The TCR originated in a donor at least 40 years old with multiple myeloma. The sample comprised a population of CD138-negative cells sorted from bone marrow. The chain links TRBV12-3 or TRBV12-4 to TRBJ2-7; 7 positions match TRBD2. CDR3 sequence: CASSFKGGDSYEQYF. CDR3 in DNA: TGTGCCAGCAGTTTTAAGGGAGGGGACTCCTACGAGCAGTACTTC.